The 14 T cell receptor beta chains in this list originate from one sample, sequenced in a study of CD8 T cell repertoires and HIV-1 epitope variants. No antigens are known for them. TCRdb's table, derived via immunoSEQ multiplex PCR, lists solely in-frame clones and lacks some. The sample lists about 4,600 clones; over 50% were seen once. Sequencing was performed on cultured CD8+ T cells derived from PBMCs. Receptors originate from a male donor with HIV.

The rearrangement uses TRBV19 and TRBJ1-5; D is ambiguous. CDR1 is LNHDA, CDR2 SQIVND, per germline (reference sequence). The CDR3 consists of 14 residues. V was clipped by 7 bases and J by 2 bases, with 12 bases between them. CDR3 loop: CASTIFNGNQPQHF. In nucleotides, the CDR3 is TGTGCCAGTACTATTTTTAATGGCAATCAGCCCCAGCATTTT.

The chain links TRBV4-3 to TRBJ2-2, with 10 bases identical to TRBD1. With V trimmed by 8 bases and J by 5 bases, 5 bases remained unmatched. Germline lookup yields CDR1 LGHNA and CDR2 YSLEER. CDR3 size: 14 residues. This CDR3 is CASSGTGVTGELFF. The CDR3 nucleotides read TGCGCCAGCTCCGGGACAGGGGTTACCGGGGAGCTGTTTTTT.

This clone was detected a few times. The chain has TRBV2 and TRBJ2-7, with D perhaps matching TRBD1 (6 bases). This CDR3 spans 15 amino acids. Germline lookup yields CDR1 SNHLY and CDR2 FYNNEI. Trimming took off 5 bases at V and 3 bases at J, with 17 bases between the two ends. The CDR3 DNA follows: TGTGCCAGCAGTCCCAGGGGTAGTCGTCACTACGAGCAGTACTTC. This translates into CASSPRGSRHYEQYF.

The chain carries TRBV30 and TRBJ2-7, with D uncertain. V lost 5 bases, J lost 10 bases, and 15 bases lay in between. This CDR3 has 11 residues. Germline values: CDR1 GTSNPN, CDR2 SVGIG (reference sequence). DNA for the CDR3: TGTGCCTGGGGGCTTGCGACGTTACAGTACTTC. As protein: CAWGLATLQYF.

V gene TRBV9 combines with J gene TRBJ2-1, with 10 positions matching TRBD2. This CDR3 region has 17 residues. The junction had 8 bases not matched to a gene; V was cut back by 3 bases and J by 2 bases. CDR1 is SGDLS and CDR2 is YYNGEE in the germline V gene. CDR3 amino acids: CASSALSGRAAYNEQFF. In DNA, the CDR3 is TGTGCCAGCAGCGCATTAAGCGGGAGGGCCGCCTACAATGAGCAGTTCTTC.

The DNA of the CDR3 is TGTGCCAGCAGCGGGACAGGGGGTTCCTACAATGAGCAGTTCTTC. Protein sequence: CASSGTGGSYNEQFF. The V and J genes are TRBV28 and TRBJ2-1; 11 bases are shared with TRBD1. After removal of 6 bases from V and 1 base from J, the junction contained 2 bases not matched to a gene. This CDR3 comprises 15 residues. Germline CDR1 and CDR2: MDHEN and SYDVKM.

The chain joins TRBV27 to TRBJ2-7; TRBD1 matches 7 bases. With 5 bases clipped from V and 6 bases from J, the junction kept 7 bases outside the gene matches. The germline V gene has CDR1 MNHEY and CDR2 SMNVEV (reference sequence). The CDR3 has 13 residues. As DNA, the CDR3 is TGTGCCAGCAGTGGATCGACAGGGATCGAGCAGTACTTC. Translation: CASSGSTGIEQYF.

The chain is built from TRBV19 and TRBJ2-7, with D possibly called TRBD1 or TRBD2 (5 bases each). CDR3 length: 14 residues. Germline V gene lookup returns CDR1 LNHDA and CDR2 SQIVND (reference sequence). The germline V and J ends were trimmed by 6 bases and 2 bases, with 14 bases remaining between them. CDR3 DNA sequence: TGTGCCAGTAGCCCCGGGACGACCCCCTACGAGCAGTACTTC. Protein product: CASSPGTTPYEQYF.

CDR3 sequence reads: CASLIAGTDTQYF. Here the CDR3 DNA reads TGTGCCAGCCTCATAGCGGGCACAGATACGCAGTATTTT. The gene calls are TRBV7-2 and TRBJ2-3; a possible D gene is TRBD2 (6 bases). CDR1 is SGHTA and CDR2 is FQGNSA in the germline V gene. V gave up 8 bases and J gave up 1 base, with 10 bases separating them. The length of the CDR3 is 13 residues.

The chain links TRBV28 to TRBJ2-3; TRBD2 matches 10 bases. V gave up 2 bases and J gave up 2 bases; unmatched junction bases: 16. The germline gives CDR1 MDHEN, CDR2 SYDVKM. The CDR3 spans 20 residues. DNA of the CDR3: TGTGCCAGCAGTTTAGCAGCTAGCGGGAGCGGTAAGGCACACACAGATACGCAGTATTTT. It yields the protein CASSLAASGSGKAHTDTQYF.

V is TRBV4-1 and J is TRBJ2-3; 7 bases align to TRBD2. V lost 3 bases to trimming and J lost 2 bases; unmatched junction nucleotides: 2. Looked up from germline, CDR1 is MGHRA and CDR2 is YSYEKL. CDR3 size: 14 residues. As DNA, the CDR3 is TGCGCCAGCAGCCATCGACTAGCCACAGATACGCAGTATTTT. Amino acids: CASSHRLATDTQYF.

DNA for the CDR3: TGCGCCAGCAGCTTGGCCCGGGACAAGAACACTGAAGCTTTCTTT. Its protein is CASSLARDKNTEAFF. The chain carries TRBV5-1 and TRBJ1-1; D is perhaps TRBD1 (6 bases). The CDR3 totals 15 residues. Per the germline V gene, CDR1 is SGHRS and CDR2 is YFSETQ. The V and J ends lost 0 bases and 1 base respectively, with 10 bases between them.

The gene calls are TRBV14 and TRBJ2-7, with a tentative D call TRBD1 (5 bases). CDR1 and CDR2 from the germline V gene are SGHDN and FVKESK. This CDR3 has 13 amino acids. V was clipped by 3 bases and J by 3 bases, with 9 bases between them. This CDR3 reads CASSHYQGYEQYF. The DNA of the CDR3 is TGTGCCAGCAGCCATTACCAGGGCTACGAGCAGTACTTC.

In its sample, this clone was seen once. The V gene is TRBV7-2, the J gene TRBJ2-1; 9 nucleotides align to TRBD2. This CDR3 region has 16 residues. Trimming took 4 bases from V and 3 from J; bases not matched to a gene: 7. The germline V gene encodes CDR1 SGHTA and CDR2 FQGNSA. CDR3 nucleotide sequence: TGTGCCAGCAGCTACGCTAGCGGGAAGAACTACAATGAGCAGTTCTTC. It encodes CASSYASGKNYNEQFF.